These T cell receptor beta chains were read from a single sample in a study of CD8 T cell repertoires and HIV-1 epitope variants. Sequenced by immunoSEQ multiplex PCR; TCRdb stores in-frame clones only, minus some. The table includes roughly 4,800 clones, approximately 71% detected once. Their antigen targets remain unknown. The sequenced material came from cultured CD8+ T cells derived from PBMCs. The receptor set was obtained from a male donor with HIV. The conserved cysteine and the conserved F or W are not part of the CDR3 here. Clone size is not always given. Where it is, it says once, few, many or a class for expanded clones.

TRBV9 . ASSVGWAGGEGTDTQY
TRBV28 once ASSLGQGGTQPQH
TRBV5-1 . ASSLEVVSSYEQY
TRBV4-3 . ASSQDIGMDRKYGYT
TRBV7-8 once ASSSGTGGYT
TRBV5-4 . ASSLGVQLGYT
TRBV28 . ASSLARPLDEQY
TRBV29-1 . SVGSPDSRNEEQY
TRBV28 few ASSSAPGISNQPQH
TRBV29-1 . STTAGGGNTIY
TRBV9 once ASSARQGAVNEQY
TRBV9 . ASSPPLGQDYT
TRBV7-9 few ASSLDTGSTEAF
TRBV14 . ASSQVTGKTGELF
TRBV7-9 . ASSFLDGSEKLF
TRBV15 . ATSRDRGGEKLF
TRBV19 . ASTSGRGGHQPQH
TRBV2 . ASSTGGPYEQY
TRBV5-4 . ASSRRQGNEQY
TRBV2 . ASSEGRTGGQPQH
TRBV30 once AGQRWVDTEAF
TRBV19 . ASSSGEAREQY
TRBV11-1 . ASSPSYSNQPQH
TRBV5-5 once ASSQDPVELDYGYT
TRBV5-1 . ASSLRQGIATNEKLF
TRBV5-1 few ASSPDSYEQY
TRBV6-5 few ASRLGGTATGELF
TRBV9 once ASSPDNLAGELF
TRBV28 few ASSLPLDEQY
TRBV27 . ASSFTNTDTQY
TRBV5-8 . ASSFVGLDRDNEQF
TRBV10-2 . ASSVSYEQY
TRBV7-9 few ASSLGLNEKLF
TRBV30 . AWSVVERNGYT
TRBV28 . ASSLTSGTFAYEQY
TRBV18 . ASSPPIGGGHEQY
TRBV4-1 . ASSQDNSFLPEAF
TRBV4-2 . ASSQQREGLYEQY
TRBV7-9 . ASSPGAGPYEQY
TRBV15 . ATSGQLWSNQPQH
TRBV10-3 . AISESRGLAGSYEQY
TRBV6-1 . ASSLGQHTGELF
TRBV27 . ASSKLAGANYEQY
TRBV28 . ASSLVGGAASYEQY
TRBV10-3 few AISDLFSGREESTDTQY
TRBV30 few AWSAPPREQY
TRBV19 . ASSPGRSSYEQY
TRBV7-2 few ASSLRAGEQY
TRBV4-3 few ASSPGRPGELF
TRBV9 . ASSERLGLAGNTIY